Each of the 16 T cell receptor beta chains below was sequenced from the same sample in a study of shared T cell receptors in the human thymus. The repertoire was sequenced with immunoSEQ multiplex PCR; TCRdb's copy has only in-frame clones and lacks some. Among under 700,000 clones listed, 70% to 80% were seen once. A further study also used this sample, focusing on human thymus T cells.

The sample comprised thymocytes. All receptors derive from a boy in the first two years of life with a congenital heart defect.

The J gene is TRBJ2-3, the V gene TRBV5-4, with TRBD2 as a possible D gene (5 bases). The CDR3 length is 15 residues. Germline CDR1 reads SGHNT; CDR2 reads YYREEE (reference sequence). V was cut by 0 bases and J by 5 bases, with 13 bases left in between. The CDR3: CASSLVTGKGDTQYF. CDR3 nucleotides: TGTGCCAGCAGCTTGGTCACGGGAAAAGGAGATACGCAGTATTTT.

This chain uses TRBV28 with TRBJ2-1; D is uncertain. V was shortened by 3 bases and J by 1 base, with 13 bases between the two germline ends. The CDR3 totals 16 residues. Germline V gene lookup returns CDR1 MDHEN and CDR2 SYDVKM. The DNA for the CDR3 is TGTGCCAGCAGTTTGAAGGAATCTAGTTCCTACAATGAGCAGTTCTTC. This gives the protein CASSLKESSSYNEQFF.

The rearrangement uses TRBV12-5 and TRBJ2-7; 8 positions match TRBD1. After removal of 3 bases from V and 4 bases from J, the junction contained 8 bases not matched to a gene. The germline V gene encodes CDR1 LGHNT and CDR2 FRNRAP. The CDR3 is 15 amino acids. In DNA form, the CDR3 reads TGTGCTAGTGGTTTTCTGGGCAGGGGGCGGTACGAGCAGTACTTC. Amino acid sequence: CASGFLGRGRYEQYF.

The chain uses TRBV5-4 and TRBJ1-1; TRBD1 aligns across 7 bases. Germline V gene lookup returns CDR1 SGHNT and CDR2 YYREEE (reference sequence). V lost 0 bases, J lost 1 base, and 9 bases stayed unmatched. The CDR3 runs to 17 residues. The CDR3 region is CASSLGPPQGSNTEAFF. For the CDR3, the DNA is TGTGCCAGCAGCTTGGGACCCCCACAGGGGTCGAACACTGAAGCTTTCTTT.

This chain's CDR3 is CASSPRTASRETQYF. CDR3 DNA sequence: TGTGCCAGCAGCCCCCGGACAGCCTCCCGGGAGACCCAGTACTTC. The V call is TRBV7-9, the J call TRBJ2-5; TRBD1 might be the D (6 bases). Trimming pared 5 bases from V and 5 bases from J, leaving 18 bases between. The CDR3 contains 15 residues. The germline V gene encodes CDR1 SEHNR and CDR2 FQNEAQ (reference sequence).

The chain carries TRBV4-1 and TRBJ2-7; TRBD2 agrees at 9 bases. The CDR3 spans 14 residues. Germline V gives CDR1 MGHRA, CDR2 YSYEKL. Trimming cost V 0 bases and J 4 bases; bases outside gene matches: 1. The CDR3 spells CASSQEAGGYEQYF. The CDR3 nucleotides are TGCGCCAGCAGCCAAGAAGCGGGAGGTTACGAGCAGTACTTC.

DNA of the CDR3: TGTGCCAGCATGGGAAACAGGGGCCATCAGCCCCAGCATTTT. It is translated as CASMGNRGHQPQHF. This chain connects TRBV6-1 to TRBJ1-5; 7 bases agree with TRBD1. The V gene end was trimmed by 7 bases and the J gene end by 5 bases; junction bases not matched to a gene: 8. CDR3 size: 14 residues. Germline V gene lookup returns CDR1 MNHNS and CDR2 SASEGT.

The rearrangement joins TRBV27 to TRBJ2-2, with 7 bases lining up with TRBD2. V shed 4 bases and J 5 bases; nucleotides not matched to a gene: 10. CDR3 size: 16 residues. Germline V gives CDR1 MNHEY, CDR2 SMNVEV (reference sequence). CDR3 loop: CASSYPSGVGTGELFF. CDR3 bases: TGTGCCAGCAGTTACCCTAGCGGAGTCGGAACCGGGGAGCTGTTTTTT.

J is TRBJ2-7 and V is TRBV7-9; 10 bases line up with TRBD1. CDR3 size: 19 residues. CDR1 is SEHNR, CDR2 FQNEAQ, per germline (reference sequence). J gave up 7 bases and V 5 bases, and 23 bases lay outside the gene matches. CDR3 DNA: TGTGCCAGCAGCGCGGGTCCTGGAGACCAGACAGGGGGCCGTCGGGAGCAGTACTTC. Its protein is CASSAGPGDQTGGRREQYF.

The chain employs TRBV27 and TRBJ1-2; 7 bases line up with TRBD1. Germline V gene sequence: CDR1 MNHEY, CDR2 SMNVEV (reference sequence). The CDR3 is 16 residues long. V was clipped by 7 bases and J by 1 base; unmatched bases: 12. The CDR3 DNA reads as TGTGCCAGCACCCCCTGGGGGCAGGGGGGTAACTATGGCTACACCTTC. Translation gives CASTPWGQGGNYGYTF.

The chain couples TRBV28 to TRBJ1-5; D is unresolved. The CDR3 totals 16 residues. The ends were cut back, 3 bases at V and 6 bases at J, with 18 bases in the middle. Germline V lookup: CDR1 MDHEN, CDR2 SYDVKM. The CDR3 coding sequence is TGTGCCAGCAGTTTTAAATCAGCGGAGTGGGGTCAGCCCCAGCATTTT. It codes for CASSFKSAEWGQPQHF. Full variable domain (outside the CDR3, taken from reference TRBV28 and TRBJ1-5): DVKVTQSSRYLVKRTGEKVFLECVQDMDHENMFWYRQDPGLGLRLIYFSYDVKMKEKGDIPEGYSVSREKKERFSLILESASTNQTSMYLCASSFKSAEWGQPQHFGDGTRLSIL.

V gene TRBV27 combines with J gene TRBJ2-7; possible D gene TRBD1, 6 bases. The CDR3 has 16 amino acids. Trimming removed 2 bases from V and 3 bases from J, with 17 bases in between. CDR1 is MNHEY and CDR2 is SMNVEV in the germline V gene (reference sequence). CDR3 bases: TGTGCCAGCAGTTTAAGGACAGCTACCCTAGGCTACGAGCAGTACTTC. Protein: CASSLRTATLGYEQYF.

The chain carries TRBV7-8 and TRBJ1-1; possible D gene TRBD1, 5 bases. The V and J ends lost 3 bases and 5 bases respectively, with 25 bases between them. The CDR3 spans 18 residues. Germline CDR1 reads SGHVS; CDR2 reads FQNEAQ. The CDR3 region is CASSFPLPRTGGETEAFF. CDR3 nucleotide sequence: TGTGCCAGCAGCTTTCCCCTCCCAAGAACAGGCGGGGAGACTGAAGCTTTCTTT.

This rearrangement joins TRBV19 to TRBJ1-2; perhaps TRBD1 as D (6 bases). The CDR3 is 13 amino acids. Germline-derived CDR1 and CDR2 are LNHDA and SQIVND (reference sequence). V gave up 5 bases and J gave up 3 bases, with 10 bases separating them. The DNA of the CDR3 is TGTGCCAGTAGTCTACAGGGAGACTATGGCTACACCTTC. This translates into CASSLQGDYGYTF. The variable domain in full, with the rest retrieved from reference TRBV19 and TRBJ1-2, is DGGITQSPKYLFRKEGQNVTLSCEQNLNHDAMYWYRQDPGQGLRLIYYSQIVNDFQKGDIAEGYSVSREKKESFPLTVTSAQKNPTAFYLCASSLQGDYGYTFGSGTRLTVV.

V usage is TRBV30 and J usage is TRBJ1-1, with 7 bases aligning to TRBD1. Unmatched junction bases numbered 11, after V lost 3 bases and J lost 4 bases. The CDR3 is made up of 15 amino acids. Germline loops: CDR1 GTSNPN, CDR2 SVGIG (reference sequence). CDR3 DNA: TGTGCCTGGAGACCATTACAGGGGCTCAGCACTGAAGCTTTCTTT. Translating it yields CAWRPLQGLSTEAFF.

The chain combines TRBV19 with TRBJ1-2; D is perhaps TRBD1 (5 bases). V was pared by 5 bases and J by 5 bases, with 12 bases between. The CDR3 totals 13 residues. Germline loops: CDR1 LNHDA, CDR2 SQIVND (reference sequence). The CDR3 DNA follows: TGTGCCAGTAGTGACGGGGGTTTTTATGGCTACACCTTC. It yields the protein CASSDGGFYGYTF.